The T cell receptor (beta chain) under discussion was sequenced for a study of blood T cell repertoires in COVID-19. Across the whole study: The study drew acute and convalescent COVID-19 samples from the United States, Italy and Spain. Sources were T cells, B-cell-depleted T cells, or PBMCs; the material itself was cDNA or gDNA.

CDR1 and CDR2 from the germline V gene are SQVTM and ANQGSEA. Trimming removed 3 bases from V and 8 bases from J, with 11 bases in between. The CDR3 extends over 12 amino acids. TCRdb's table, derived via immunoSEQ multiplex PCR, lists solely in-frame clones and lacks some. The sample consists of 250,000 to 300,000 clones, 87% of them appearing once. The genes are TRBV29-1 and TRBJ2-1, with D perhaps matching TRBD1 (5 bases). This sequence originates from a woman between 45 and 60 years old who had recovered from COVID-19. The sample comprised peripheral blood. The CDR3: CSVDGQGDEQFF. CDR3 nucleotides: TGCAGCGTTGACGGGCAGGGCGATGAGCAGTTCTTC.